This TCR beta chain appears in the sequencing data of a study of T cells after yellow fever vaccination (dated by TCRdb to the late 2010s). With regard to the full study: Libraries from fractions with low cell numbers were prepared with the SMART-Seq v4 Ultra Low Input RNA kit. To follow T-cell clones before and after primary and booster YFV17D yellow fever vaccination, bulk TCR alpha and beta repertoires were sequenced over time. Blood was collected at multiple timepoints before and after primary and secondary immunization, and bulk PBMC replicates and cell subsets were isolated. Two healthy male donors, one aged 18 to 29 and one aged 30 to 39 years, were included in the cohort.

This sample's treatment or condition label indicates: live attenuated yellow fever vaccine strain. At each blood-draw timepoint, two biological replicates of bulk PBMCs were obtained. PBMCs were isolated from peripheral blood using a standard Ficoll-Paque protocol. TriZol was used to extract RNA from bulk PBMCs, from CD4 and CD8 fractions, and from dextramer-positive and dextramer-negative fractions. Results the study describes overall, beyond this receptor: A small fraction of clonotypes showed up in both the CD4 and CD8 compartments, probably as a result of convergent recombination. The study included only two donors, which limits how far the findings can be generalized. Computational filtering was required because FACS-sorted repertoires could contain abundant contaminating clonotypes from the bulk population. Compared with the primary T-cell response, the secondary T-cell response was faster but weaker, reaching its peak on day 5 rather than on day 15. Most clones expanded after primary vaccination (around 96% of CD4 and 88% of CD8) were re-detected after the booster, suggesting that broad memory maintenance occurred.

CDR1 ENHRY and CDR2 SYGVKD are derived from the germline V gene. Counted from cysteine to phenylalanine, this CDR3 has 16 amino acids. The DNA shown is the 48-base CDR3, in frame from base 1. Trimming accounts for 5 bases at V and 3 bases at J, while the number of junction bases matched to no gene is 9. Turning to this clonotype: Its antigen has not been determined. Base qualities are missing; no much larger clone stands one base away.

The sequencing machine was an Illumina NovaSeq 6000. Synthesis of TCR cDNA relied on 5'RACE template switching, a step that introduced a universal primer site along with unique molecular identifiers. Priming for cDNA synthesis came from both the TCR alpha and TCR beta constant segments. Library amplification involved two PCR steps, and the second step added sample barcodes and sequencing adapters. Libraries were sequenced on Illumina HiSeq 2500 (2x100 bp) or NovaSeq (2x150 bp). Regarding the original processing steps: Demultiplexing of reads and collapsing into UMI consensus sequences were performed with MIGEC, and V(D)J alignment was carried out with MiXCR. Vaccine-responding clonotypes were defined with edgeR using replicate PBMC samples, requiring FDR below 0.01 and a log2 fold change above 5 up to day 15. Bulk clonotypes were assigned CD4 or CD8 identity according to which sequenced CD4 or CD8 repertoire held them at higher abundance. TCRdb reprocessing: public reads trimmed at Q25 with fastp, clones called with MiXCR, in-frame beta chains kept. Entries are consolidated by CDR3 protein sequence, retaining the most common genes and DNA. Clone size and V and J calls follow TCRdb, not the original study. The sample has 400,000 to 450,000 distinct CDR3 sequences on record, under 20% of them singletons. The biggest ten clones account for about 18% of the sample.

The receptor comes from a man between 18 and 35 years old who received the YFV17D yellow fever vaccine. The input for sequencing was PBMCs, taken before the yellow fever booster vaccination. The chain is assembled from TRBV10-3 and TRBJ2-5; a stretch of 10 junction bases matches TRBD1. The CDR3 reads CAISTPGTGVEETQYF. At the DNA level, the sequence is TGTGCCATCAGTACCCCCGGGACAGGGGTTGAAGAGACCCAGTACTTC.